These 9 T cell receptor beta chains were sequenced from one sample in a study of T cells in Graves' hyperthyroidism and ophthalmopathy. RNA transcripts were the template for amplifying TCR beta CDR3 regions. A set of HTBI primers served as the primers for a first-round RT-PCR of the TCR CDR3. Using its own MiXCR run on the multiplex PCR reads, TCRdb lists one record per CDR3 protein. The repertoire holds 500,000 to 750,000 distinct CDR3 sequences, with 15% to 18% as singletons. The sample consisted of blood. All receptors come from a woman in her twenties or thirties with Graves' hyperthyroidism.

This clonotype came up a few times. The chain links TRBV5-1 to TRBJ2-5, with TRBD1 matching over 10 bases. The CDR3 covers 16 residues. V shed 2 bases and J 5 bases; nucleotides not matched to a gene: 9. The germline V gene encodes CDR1 SGHRS and CDR2 YFSETQ. The CDR3 loop is CASSLDPGTGVETQYF. The CDR3 coding sequence is TGCGCCAGCAGCTTAGATCCCGGGACAGGGGTTGAGACCCAGTACTTC.

In this sample, this clonotype turned up many times. The chain has TRBV12-3 or TRBV12-4 and TRBJ1-5; D not certain. The CDR3 spans 14 residues. Between the trimmed V and J ends, which lost 3 bases and 7 bases, there was a span of 13 bases. In nucleotides, the CDR3 is TGTGCCAGCAGTTTTAATGGGGTAGGGCAGCCCCAGCATTTT. Its translation: CASSFNGVGQPQHF.

This clonotype has at least ten counts. This sequence joins TRBV30 and TRBJ1-3; D gene unclear. CDR3 size: 16 residues. The V end was cut by 0 bases, the J end by 0 bases, with 12 bases between. Germline-derived CDR1 and CDR2 are GTSNPN and SVGIG (reference sequence). The CDR3, as DNA: TGTGCCTGGAGTGTAGGAAACGCCAACTCTGGAAACACCATATATTTT. It yields the protein CAWSVGNANSGNTIYF.

This chain joins TRBV6-1 and TRBJ1-4; 8 bases map to TRBD1. The CDR3 length is 13 residues. Germline V gene data show CDR1 as MNHNS and CDR2 as SASEGT. The trim removed 10 bases at V and 7 bases at J, leaving 8 bases unmatched. DNA for the CDR3: TGTGCCACCCTGGACAGGGCCCTTGAAAAACTGTTTTTT. Its translation: CATLDRALEKLFF.

This sequence joins TRBV6-1 and TRBJ2-1; weak D call: TRBD2 (5 bases). The CDR3 spans 14 residues. The germline CDR1 and CDR2 sequences are MNHNS and SASEGT. Trimming shortened V by 2 bases and J by 8 bases, and 13 bases separated the two germline ends. The CDR3 DNA is TGTGCCAGCAGTGAATGGGAGAAGCGCTATGAGCAGTTCTTC. Translating it yields CASSEWEKRYEQFF.

This clonotype was counted many times. The CDR3 loop reads CASSPNPENQPQHF. The CDR3 DNA sequence: TGTGCCAGCTCACCGAATCCGGAAAATCAGCCCCAGCATTTT. The genes are TRBV18 and TRBJ1-5; D is unresolved. The CDR3 consists of 14 residues. The V and J ends lost 3 bases and 4 bases respectively, with 10 bases between them. Germline V gives CDR1 KGHSH, CDR2 LQKENI. The whole variable domain, remainder taken from reference TRBV18 and TRBJ1-5, is NAGVMQNPRHLVRRRGQEARLRCSPMKGHSHVYWYRQLPEEGLKFMVYLQKENIIDESGMPKERFSAEFPKEGPSILRIQQVVRGDSAAYFCASSPNPENQPQHFGDGTRLSIL.

This clonotype was detected only a few times. The chain employs TRBV7-9 and TRBJ1-4, with D possibly TRBD1 on 6 matching bases. V lost 1 base to trimming and J lost 7 bases, with 13 bases between them. Germline V gene sequence: CDR1 SEHNR, CDR2 FQNEAQ (reference sequence). CDR3 length: 15 amino acids. For the CDR3, the DNA is TGTGCCAGCAGCTTAGGGCCGGGACAAACTGAAAAACTGTTTTTT. Translation: CASSLGPGQTEKLFF.

This clonotype is a singleton in its sample. The chain links TRBV27 to TRBJ2-5; 10 positions agree with TRBD2. Germline V gives CDR1 MNHEY, CDR2 SMNVEV (reference sequence). The length of the CDR3 is 14 residues. V gave up 8 bases and J gave up 5 bases; unmatched junction bases: 8. CDR3 sequence (DNA): TGTGCCAGCGGCCCGGGACTAGCGAGCGAGACCCAGTACTTC. This codes for CASGPGLASETQYF.

The V call is TRBV19, the J call TRBJ1-1, with 9 bases identical to TRBD1. Germline CDR1 reads LNHDA; CDR2 reads SQIVND (reference sequence). The junction had 7 bases not matched to a gene; V was cut back by 3 bases and J by 11 bases. The CDR3 consists of 13 residues. Here the CDR3 DNA reads TGTGCCAGTAGTATCCAGCGGGACAGGGATGCTTTCTTT. Amino acid sequence: CASSIQRDRDAFF.